This T cell receptor (beta chain) was recovered during a study of T cells in Graves' hyperthyroidism and ophthalmopathy. This clonotype was seen ten or more times. Trimming cost V 0 bases and J 0 bases, with 9 bases left between them. Germline V gene data show CDR1 as DFQATT and CDR2 as SNEGSKA (reference sequence). The CDR3 has 14 residues. Researchers amplified the TCR beta CDR3 regions from RNA transcripts. Using the HTBI primer set, a first-round RT-PCR was run on the TCR CDR3. Using its own MiXCR run on the multiplex PCR reads, TCRdb lists one record per CDR3 protein. The profile shows some 440,000 distinct CDR3 sequences, around 16% of them singletons.

This TCR was recovered from a woman between 18 and 30 years old with Graves' hyperthyroidism. The rearrangement uses TRBV20-1 and TRBJ2-7, with TRBD1 as a possible D gene (5 bases). Sequencing was carried out using blood. The DNA for the CDR3 is TGCAGTGCTAGAGATACAGGAACCTCCTACGAGCAGTACTTC. It translates to CSARDTGTSYEQYF.